The rows below give T cell receptor beta chains drawn from one sample of a study of CD8 T cells in Susac syndrome. In TCRdb, the immunoSEQ multiplex PCR reads were re-called with MiXCR into one record per CDR3 protein. The table includes around 280,000 distinct CDR3 sequences, 70% to 90% detected once. The source material was CD8+ T cells from PBMCs. The source of these receptors is a human donor with multiple sclerosis. Both conserved end residues are trimmed from each CDR3. Clone size appears in some rows only: once, few, many, or a class for an expanded clone.

>TRBV9|TRBJ2-7|13|NA
ASSQYGTDGSEQY
>TRBV6-5|TRBJ2-7|12|few
ASSYSAGVDEQY
>TRBV27|TRBJ1-5|12|few
ASSFGHPNQPQH
>TRBV29-1|TRBJ1-2|9|NA
SVYSNYGYT
>TRBV9|TRBJ2-3|13|few
ASSVAGRGADTQY
>TRBV28|TRBJ2-1|19|NA
ASSFRSVGTSGRARYNEQF
>TRBV9|TRBJ2-4|12|NA
ASSSSTAKNIQY
>TRBV9|TRBJ2-7|12|once
ASSPRDSVYEQY
>TRBV20-1|TRBJ2-1|9|once
SALSGNEQF
>TRBV27|TRBJ1-2|13|NA
ASKSAGTGIYGYT
>TRBV27|TRBJ2-7|11|NA
ASSFGGGGEQY
>TRBV15|TRBJ1-5|12|NA
ATSRDRFGQPQH
>TRBV25-1|TRBJ2-1|9|NA
ASSERNEQF
>TRBV9|TRBJ2-5|11|NA
ASSVGNVETQY
>TRBV15|TRBJ2-7|14|once
ATSDRDQDFSYEQY
>TRBV7-2|TRBJ2-7|12|NA
ASNMDTSSYEQY
>TRBV2|TRBJ1-2|9|NA
ASRGTRGYT
>TRBV28|TRBJ2-1|14|NA
ASSLRAGASYNEQF
>TRBV28|TRBJ1-2|12|few
ASSLWESNYGYT
>TRBV27|TRBJ2-1|13|NA
ASSLSFGSYNEQF
>TRBV20-1|TRBJ1-2|12|once
SARDTRKTDGYT
>TRBV28|TRBJ1-2|13|NA
ASSPILVTRHGYT